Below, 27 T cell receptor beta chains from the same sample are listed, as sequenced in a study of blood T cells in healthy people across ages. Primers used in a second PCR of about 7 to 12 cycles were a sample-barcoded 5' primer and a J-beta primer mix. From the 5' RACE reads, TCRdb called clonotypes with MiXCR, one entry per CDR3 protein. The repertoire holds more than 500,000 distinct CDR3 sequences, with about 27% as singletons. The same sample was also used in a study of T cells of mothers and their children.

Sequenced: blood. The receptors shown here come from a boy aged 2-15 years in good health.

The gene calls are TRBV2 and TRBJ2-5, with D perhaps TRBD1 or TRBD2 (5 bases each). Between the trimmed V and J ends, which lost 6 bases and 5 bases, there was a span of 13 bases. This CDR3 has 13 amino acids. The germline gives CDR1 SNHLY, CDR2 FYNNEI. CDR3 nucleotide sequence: TGTGCCAGCAGAGGGGACGCAGAGGAGACCCAGTACTTC. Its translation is CASRGDAEETQYF.

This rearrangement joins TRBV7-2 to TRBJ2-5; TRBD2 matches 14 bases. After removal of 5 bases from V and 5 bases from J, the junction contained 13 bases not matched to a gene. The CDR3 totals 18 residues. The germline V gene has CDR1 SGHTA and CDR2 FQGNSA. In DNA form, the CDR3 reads TGTGCCAGCAGCACAACCCTTAGACTAGCGGGGGGGCGGGAGACCCAGTACTTC. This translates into CASSTTLRLAGGRETQYF.

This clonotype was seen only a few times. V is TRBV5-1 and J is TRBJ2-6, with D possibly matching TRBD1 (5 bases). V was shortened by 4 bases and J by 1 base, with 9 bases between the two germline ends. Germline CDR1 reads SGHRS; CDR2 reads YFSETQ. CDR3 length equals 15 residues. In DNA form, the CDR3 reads TGCGCCAGCAGCGAACAGGTTTCTGGGGCCAACGTCCTGACTTTC. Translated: CASSEQVSGANVLTF.

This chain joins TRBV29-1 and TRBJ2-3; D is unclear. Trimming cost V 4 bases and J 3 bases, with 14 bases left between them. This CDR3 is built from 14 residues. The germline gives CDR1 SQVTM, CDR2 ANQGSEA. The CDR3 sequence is CSVVKGLVTDTQYF. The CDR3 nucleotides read TGCAGCGTTGTCAAGGGTTTGGTGACAGATACGCAGTATTTT.

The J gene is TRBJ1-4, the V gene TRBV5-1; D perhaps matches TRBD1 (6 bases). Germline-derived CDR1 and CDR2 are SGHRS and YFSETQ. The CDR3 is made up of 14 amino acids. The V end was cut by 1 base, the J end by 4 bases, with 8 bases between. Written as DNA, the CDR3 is TGCGCCAGCAGCTTGACAGGGTATAATGAAAAACTGTTTTTT. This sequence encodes CASSLTGYNEKLFF.

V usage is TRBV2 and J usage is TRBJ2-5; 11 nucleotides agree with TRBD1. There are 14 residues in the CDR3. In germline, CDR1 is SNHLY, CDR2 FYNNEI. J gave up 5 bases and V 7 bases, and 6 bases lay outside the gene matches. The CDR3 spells CASTGQGAGETQYF. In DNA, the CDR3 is TGTGCCAGCACCGGACAGGGGGCCGGTGAGACCCAGTACTTC.

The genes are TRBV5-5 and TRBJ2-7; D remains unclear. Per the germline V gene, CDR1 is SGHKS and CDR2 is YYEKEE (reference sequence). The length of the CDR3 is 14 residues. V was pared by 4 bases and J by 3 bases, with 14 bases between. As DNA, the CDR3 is TGTGCCAGCAGCCTGAGACACAACGTCTACGAGCAGTACTTC. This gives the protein CASSLRHNVYEQYF.

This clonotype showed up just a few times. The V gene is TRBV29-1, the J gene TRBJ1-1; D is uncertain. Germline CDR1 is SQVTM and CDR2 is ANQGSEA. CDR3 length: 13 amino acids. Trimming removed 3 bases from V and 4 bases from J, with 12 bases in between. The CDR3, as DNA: TGCAGCGTTGAGGGCAGATTGAGCACTGAAGCTTTCTTT. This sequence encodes CSVEGRLSTEAFF.

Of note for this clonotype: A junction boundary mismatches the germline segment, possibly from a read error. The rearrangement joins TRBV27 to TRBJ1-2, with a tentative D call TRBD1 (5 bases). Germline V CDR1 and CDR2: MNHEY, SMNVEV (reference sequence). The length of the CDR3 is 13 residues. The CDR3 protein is CTSSLGDSYGYTF. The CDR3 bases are TGTACCAGCAGTTTGGGGGATAGCTATGGCTACACCTTC.

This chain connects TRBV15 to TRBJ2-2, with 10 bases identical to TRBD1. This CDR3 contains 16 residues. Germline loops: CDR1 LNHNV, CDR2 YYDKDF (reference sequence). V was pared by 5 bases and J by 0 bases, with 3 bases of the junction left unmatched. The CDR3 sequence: CATSGDRGPNTGELFF. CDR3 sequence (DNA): TGTGCCACCAGCGGGGACAGGGGCCCGAACACCGGGGAGCTGTTTTTT.

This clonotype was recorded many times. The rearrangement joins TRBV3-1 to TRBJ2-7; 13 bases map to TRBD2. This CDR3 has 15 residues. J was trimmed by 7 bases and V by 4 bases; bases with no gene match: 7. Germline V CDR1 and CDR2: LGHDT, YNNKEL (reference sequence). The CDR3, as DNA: TGTGCCAGCAGCCGGACTAGCGGGAGAGTAGGGGAGCAGTACTTC. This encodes CASSRTSGRVGEQYF.

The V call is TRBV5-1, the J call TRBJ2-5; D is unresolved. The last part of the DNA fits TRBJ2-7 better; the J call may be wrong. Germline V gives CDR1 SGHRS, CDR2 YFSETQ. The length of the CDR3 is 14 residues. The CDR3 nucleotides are TGCGCCAGCAGCTTCGGAGACGACTCCTACGAGCAGTACTTC. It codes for CASSFGDDSYEQYF.

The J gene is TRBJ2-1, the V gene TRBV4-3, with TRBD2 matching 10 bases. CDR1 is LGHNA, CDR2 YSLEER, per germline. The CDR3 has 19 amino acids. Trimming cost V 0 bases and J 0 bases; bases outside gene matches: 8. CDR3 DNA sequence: TGCGCCAGCAGCCAAGATGCGCGGACTAGCGGAGTCTCCTACAATGAGCAGTTCTTC. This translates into CASSQDARTSGVSYNEQFF.

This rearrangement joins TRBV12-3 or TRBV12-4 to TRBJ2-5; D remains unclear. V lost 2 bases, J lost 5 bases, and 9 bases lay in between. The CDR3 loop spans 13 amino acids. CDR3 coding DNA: TGTGCCAGCAGTTTATCTCCCAGGGAGACCCAGTACTTC. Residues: CASSLSPRETQYF.

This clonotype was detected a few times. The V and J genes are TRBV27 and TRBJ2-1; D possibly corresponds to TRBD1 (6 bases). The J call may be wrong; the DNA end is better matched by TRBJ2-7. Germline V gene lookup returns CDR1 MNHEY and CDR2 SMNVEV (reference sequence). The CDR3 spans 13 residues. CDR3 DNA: TGTGCCAGCAGGGCCAGGGGCAGGAGTGAGCAGTACTTC. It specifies CASRARGRSEQYF.

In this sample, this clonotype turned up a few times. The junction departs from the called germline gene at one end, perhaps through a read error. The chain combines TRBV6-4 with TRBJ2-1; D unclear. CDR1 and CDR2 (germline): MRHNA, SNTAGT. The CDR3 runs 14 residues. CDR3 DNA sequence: TGTGCCAACAGTCTGGACCATTCCTACAATGAGCAGTTCTTC. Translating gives CANSLDHSYNEQFF.

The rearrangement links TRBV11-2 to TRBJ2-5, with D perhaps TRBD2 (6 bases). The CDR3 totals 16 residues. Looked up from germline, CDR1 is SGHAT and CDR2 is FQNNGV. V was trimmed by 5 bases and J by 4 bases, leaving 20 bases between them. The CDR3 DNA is TGTGCCAGCAGCCCCGTAGGGCACAGGAGGGGAGAGACCCAGTACTTC. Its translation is CASSPVGHRRGETQYF. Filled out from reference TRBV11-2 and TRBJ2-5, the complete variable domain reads EAGVAQSPRYKIIEKRQSVAFWCNPISGHATLYWYQQILGQGPKLLIQFQNNGVVDDSQLPKDRFSAERLKGVDSTLKIQPAKLEDSAVYLCASSPVGHRRGETQYFGPGTRLLVL.

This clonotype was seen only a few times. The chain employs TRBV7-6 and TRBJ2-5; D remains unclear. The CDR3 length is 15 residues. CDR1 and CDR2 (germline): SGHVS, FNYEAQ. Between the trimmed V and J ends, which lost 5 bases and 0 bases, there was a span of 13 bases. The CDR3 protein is CASSHGVPDQETQYF. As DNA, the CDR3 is TGTGCCAGCAGCCACGGTGTTCCGGACCAAGAGACCCAGTACTTC.

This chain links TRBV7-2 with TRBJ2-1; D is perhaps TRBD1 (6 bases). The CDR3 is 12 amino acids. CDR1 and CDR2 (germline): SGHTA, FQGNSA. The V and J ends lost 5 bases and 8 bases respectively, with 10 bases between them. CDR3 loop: CASSMTGHEQFF. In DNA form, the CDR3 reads TGTGCCAGCAGCATGACAGGTCATGAGCAGTTCTTC.

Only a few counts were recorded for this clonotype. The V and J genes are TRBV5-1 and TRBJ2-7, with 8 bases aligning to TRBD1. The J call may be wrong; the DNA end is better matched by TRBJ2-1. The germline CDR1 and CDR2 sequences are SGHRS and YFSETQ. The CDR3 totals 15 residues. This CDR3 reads CASSLSGTGYNEQFF. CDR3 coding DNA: TGCGCCAGCAGCTTGTCAGGGACAGGTTACAATGAGCAGTTCTTC.

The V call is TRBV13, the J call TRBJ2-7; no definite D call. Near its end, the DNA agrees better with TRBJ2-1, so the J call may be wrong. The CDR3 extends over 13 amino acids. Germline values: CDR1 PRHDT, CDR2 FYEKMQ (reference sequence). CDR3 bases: TGTGCCAGCAGCTTTGACGTGCACGTTGAGCAGTTCTTC. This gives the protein CASSFDVHVEQFF.

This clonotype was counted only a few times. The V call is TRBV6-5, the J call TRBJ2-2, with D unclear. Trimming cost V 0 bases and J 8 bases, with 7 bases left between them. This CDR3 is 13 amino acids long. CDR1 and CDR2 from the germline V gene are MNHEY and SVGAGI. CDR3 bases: TGTGCCAGCAGTTACTCGAACGGGGGGGAGCTGTTTTTT. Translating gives CASSYSNGGELFF.

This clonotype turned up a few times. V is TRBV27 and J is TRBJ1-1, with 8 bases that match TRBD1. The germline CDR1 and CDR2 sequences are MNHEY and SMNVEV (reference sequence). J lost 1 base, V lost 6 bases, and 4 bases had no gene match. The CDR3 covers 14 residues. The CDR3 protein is CASRNDRGNTEAFF. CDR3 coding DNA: TGTGCCAGCAGGAACGACAGGGGGAACACTGAAGCTTTCTTT.

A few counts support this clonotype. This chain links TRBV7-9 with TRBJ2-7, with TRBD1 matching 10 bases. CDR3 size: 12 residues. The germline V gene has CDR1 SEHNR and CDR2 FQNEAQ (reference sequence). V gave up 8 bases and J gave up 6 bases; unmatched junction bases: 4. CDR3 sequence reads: CASGWTGGEQYF. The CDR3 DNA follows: TGTGCCAGCGGGTGGACAGGGGGCGAGCAGTACTTC.

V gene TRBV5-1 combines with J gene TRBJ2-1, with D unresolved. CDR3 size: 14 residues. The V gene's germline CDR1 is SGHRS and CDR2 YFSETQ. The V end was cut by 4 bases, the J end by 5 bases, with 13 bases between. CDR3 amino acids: CASSKYEINNEQFF. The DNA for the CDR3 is TGCGCCAGCAGCAAATATGAAATAAACAATGAGCAGTTCTTC.

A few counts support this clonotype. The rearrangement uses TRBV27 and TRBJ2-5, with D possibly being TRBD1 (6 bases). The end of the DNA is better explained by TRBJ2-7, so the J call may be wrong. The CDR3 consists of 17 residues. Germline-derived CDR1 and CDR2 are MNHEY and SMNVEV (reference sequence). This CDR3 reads CASSRTITGTLSYEQYF. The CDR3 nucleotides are TGTGCCAGCAGTAGGACGATAACAGGGACCCTCTCCTACGAGCAGTACTTC.

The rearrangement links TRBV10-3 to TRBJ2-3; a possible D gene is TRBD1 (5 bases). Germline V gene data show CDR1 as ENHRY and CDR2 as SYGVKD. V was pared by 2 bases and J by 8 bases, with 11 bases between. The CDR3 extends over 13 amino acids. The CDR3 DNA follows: TGTGCCATCAGTGAGCTTGGGGCGATTACGCAGTATTTT. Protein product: CAISELGAITQYF.